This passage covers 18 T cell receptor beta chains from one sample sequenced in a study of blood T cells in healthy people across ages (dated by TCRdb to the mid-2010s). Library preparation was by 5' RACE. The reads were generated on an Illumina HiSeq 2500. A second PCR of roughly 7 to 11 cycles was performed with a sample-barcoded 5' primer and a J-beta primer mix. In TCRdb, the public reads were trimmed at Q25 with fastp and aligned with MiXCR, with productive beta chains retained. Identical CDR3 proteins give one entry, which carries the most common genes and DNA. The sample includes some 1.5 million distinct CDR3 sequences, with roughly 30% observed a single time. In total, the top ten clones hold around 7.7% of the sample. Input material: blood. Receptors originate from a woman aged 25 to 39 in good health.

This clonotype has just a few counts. CDR3 residues: CASSPVQGPNAYEQYF. The CDR3 DNA is TGTGCCAGCAGCCCCGTACAGGGCCCAAATGCCTACGAGCAGTACTTC. This chain joins TRBV12-3 or TRBV12-4 and TRBJ2-7; possible D gene TRBD1, 6 bases. The V and J ends lost 6 bases and 2 bases respectively, with 20 bases between them. This CDR3 has 16 residues.

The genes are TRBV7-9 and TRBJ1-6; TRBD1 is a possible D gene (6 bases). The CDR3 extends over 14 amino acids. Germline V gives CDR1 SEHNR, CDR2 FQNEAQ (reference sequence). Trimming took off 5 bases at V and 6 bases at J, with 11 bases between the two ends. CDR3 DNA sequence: TGTGCCAGCAGCGGCCGGGACATTAATTCACCCCTCCACTTT. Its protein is CASSGRDINSPLHF.

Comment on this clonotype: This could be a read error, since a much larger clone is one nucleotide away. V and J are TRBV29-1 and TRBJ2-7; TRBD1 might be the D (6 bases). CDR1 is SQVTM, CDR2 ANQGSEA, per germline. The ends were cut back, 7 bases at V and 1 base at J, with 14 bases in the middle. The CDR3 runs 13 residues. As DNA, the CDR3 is TGCAGCGGGATGGGGACACCATCCTACGAGCAGTACTTC. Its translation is CSGMGTPSYEQYF.

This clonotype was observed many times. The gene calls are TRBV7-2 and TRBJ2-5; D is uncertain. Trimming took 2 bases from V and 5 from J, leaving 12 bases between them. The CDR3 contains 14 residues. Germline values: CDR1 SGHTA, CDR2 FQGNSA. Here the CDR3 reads CASSLLGPQETQYF. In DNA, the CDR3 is TGTGCCAGCAGCTTATTAGGACCGCAGGAGACCCAGTACTTC.

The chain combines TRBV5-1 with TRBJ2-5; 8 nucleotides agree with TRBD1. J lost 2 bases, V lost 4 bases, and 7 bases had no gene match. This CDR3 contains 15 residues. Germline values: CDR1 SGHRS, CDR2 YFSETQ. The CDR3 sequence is CASSVPTGEQETQYF. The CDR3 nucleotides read TGCGCCAGCAGCGTCCCGACAGGGGAGCAAGAGACCCAGTACTTC.

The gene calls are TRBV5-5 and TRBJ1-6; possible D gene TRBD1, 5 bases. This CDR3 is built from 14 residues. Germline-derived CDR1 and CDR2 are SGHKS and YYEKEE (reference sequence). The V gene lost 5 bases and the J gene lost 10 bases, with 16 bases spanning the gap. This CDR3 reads CASSPNGGGSPLHF. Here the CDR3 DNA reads TGTGCCAGCAGTCCCAACGGGGGGGGATCACCCCTCCACTTT.

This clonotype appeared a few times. CDR3 amino acids: CASSVVGDYQPQHF. The CDR3 DNA reads as TGTGCCAGCAGCGTAGTTGGCGACTATCAGCCCCAGCATTTT. This chain links TRBV9 with TRBJ1-5; no clear D gene. CDR1 is SGDLS, CDR2 YYNGEE, per germline. The ends were cut back, 0 bases at V and 5 bases at J, with 9 bases in the middle. The CDR3 is 14 amino acids.

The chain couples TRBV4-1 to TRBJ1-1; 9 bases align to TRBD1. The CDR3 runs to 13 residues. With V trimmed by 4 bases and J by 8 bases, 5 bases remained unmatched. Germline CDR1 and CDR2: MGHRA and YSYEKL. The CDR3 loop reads CASSLTGTGEAFF. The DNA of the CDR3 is TGCGCCAGCAGCCTAACCGGGACAGGGGAAGCTTTCTTT.

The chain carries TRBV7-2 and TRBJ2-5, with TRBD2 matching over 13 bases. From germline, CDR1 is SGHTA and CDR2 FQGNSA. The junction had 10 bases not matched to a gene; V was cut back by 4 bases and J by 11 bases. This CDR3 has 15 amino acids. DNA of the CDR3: TGTGCCAGCAGCTCCGGACTAGCGGGAGTATACGGGCAGTACTTC. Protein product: CASSSGLAGVYGQYF.

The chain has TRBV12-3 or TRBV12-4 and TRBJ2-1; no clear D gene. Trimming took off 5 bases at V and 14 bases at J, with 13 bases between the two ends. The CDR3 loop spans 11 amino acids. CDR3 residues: CASSMTGMKFF. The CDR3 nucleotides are TGTGCCAGCAGTATGACTGGGATGAAGTTCTTC.

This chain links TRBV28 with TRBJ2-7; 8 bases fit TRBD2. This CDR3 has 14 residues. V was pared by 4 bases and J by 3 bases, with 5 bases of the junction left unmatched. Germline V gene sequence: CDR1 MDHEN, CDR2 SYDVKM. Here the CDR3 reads CASSSGGLDYEQYF. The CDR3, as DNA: TGTGCCAGCAGTTCGGGGGGGCTGGACTACGAGCAGTACTTC.

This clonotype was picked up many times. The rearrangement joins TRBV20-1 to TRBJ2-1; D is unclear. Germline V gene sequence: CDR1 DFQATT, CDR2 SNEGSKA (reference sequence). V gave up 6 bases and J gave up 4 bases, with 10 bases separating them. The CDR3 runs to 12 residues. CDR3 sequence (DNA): TGCAGTGCGAATCTACTATACAATGAGCAGTTCTTC. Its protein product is CSANLLYNEQFF.

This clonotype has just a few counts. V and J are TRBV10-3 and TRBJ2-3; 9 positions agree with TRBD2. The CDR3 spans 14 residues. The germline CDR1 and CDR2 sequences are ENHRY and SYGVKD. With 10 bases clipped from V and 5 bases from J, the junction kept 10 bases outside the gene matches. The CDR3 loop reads CATKAETSGDTQYF. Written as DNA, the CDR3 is TGTGCCACCAAGGCCGAGACTAGCGGAGATACGCAGTATTTT.

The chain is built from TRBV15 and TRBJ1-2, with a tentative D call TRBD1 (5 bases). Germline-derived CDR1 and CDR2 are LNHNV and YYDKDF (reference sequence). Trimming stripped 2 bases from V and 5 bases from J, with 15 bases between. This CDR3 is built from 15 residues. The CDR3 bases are TGTGCCACCAGCAGACCTCCCCCGGGGGGATATGGCTACACCTTC. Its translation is CATSRPPPGGYGYTF.

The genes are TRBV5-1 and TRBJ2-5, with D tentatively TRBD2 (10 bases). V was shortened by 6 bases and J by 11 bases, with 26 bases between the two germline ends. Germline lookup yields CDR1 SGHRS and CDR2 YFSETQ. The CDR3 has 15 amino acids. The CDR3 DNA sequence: TGCGCCAGCAAGCGGGGGGGACAGGGAGTAGATGAGCAGTACTTC. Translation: CASKRGGQGVDEQYF.

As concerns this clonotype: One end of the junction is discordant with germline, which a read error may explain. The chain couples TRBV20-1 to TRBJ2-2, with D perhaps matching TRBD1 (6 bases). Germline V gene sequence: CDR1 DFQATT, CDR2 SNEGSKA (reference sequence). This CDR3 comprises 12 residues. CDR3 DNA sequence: TGCAGTGGTCGAAGGGGGTCCGGGGAGCGGTTTTTT. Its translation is CSGRRGSGERFF.

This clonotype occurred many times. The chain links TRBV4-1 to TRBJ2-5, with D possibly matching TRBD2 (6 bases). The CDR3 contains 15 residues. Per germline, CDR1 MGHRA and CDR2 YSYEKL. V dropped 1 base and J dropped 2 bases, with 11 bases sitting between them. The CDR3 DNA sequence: TGCGCCAGCAGCCAAGGCTCGACTAGGCAAGAGACCCAGTACTTC. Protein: CASSQGSTRQETQYF.

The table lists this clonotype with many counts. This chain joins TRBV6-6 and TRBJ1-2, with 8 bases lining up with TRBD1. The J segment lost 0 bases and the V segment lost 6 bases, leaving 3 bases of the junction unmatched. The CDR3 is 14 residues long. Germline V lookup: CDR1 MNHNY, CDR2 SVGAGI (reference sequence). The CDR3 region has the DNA TGTGCCAGCAGGGGGACAGGCGCTAACTATGGCTACACCTTC. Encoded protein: CASRGTGANYGYTF.